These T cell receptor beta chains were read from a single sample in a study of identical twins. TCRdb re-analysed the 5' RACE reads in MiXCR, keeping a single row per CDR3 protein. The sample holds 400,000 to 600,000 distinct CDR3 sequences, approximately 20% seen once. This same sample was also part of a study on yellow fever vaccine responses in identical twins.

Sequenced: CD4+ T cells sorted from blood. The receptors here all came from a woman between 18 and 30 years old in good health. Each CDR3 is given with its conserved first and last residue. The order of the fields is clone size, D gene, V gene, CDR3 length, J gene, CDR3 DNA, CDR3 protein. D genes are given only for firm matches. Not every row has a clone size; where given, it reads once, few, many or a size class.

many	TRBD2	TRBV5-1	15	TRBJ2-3	TGCGCCAGCAGCTTAGGCGGGAGGACCACAGATACGCAGTATTTT	CASSLGGRTTDTQYF
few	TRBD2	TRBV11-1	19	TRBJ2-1	TGTGCCAGCAGCTCCGGTGAGACTAGCACCGAGAGCTCCTACAATGAGCAGTTCTTC	CASSSGETSTESSYNEQFF
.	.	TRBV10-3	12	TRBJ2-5	TGTGCCATCAGTGAGGGTAAAGAGACCCAGTACTTC	CAISEGKETQYF
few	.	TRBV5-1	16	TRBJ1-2	TGCGCCAGCAGCTTGACCCCCGGAGGCTATATGGATGGCTACACCTTC	CASSLTPGGYMDGYTF
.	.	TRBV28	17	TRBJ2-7	TGTGCCAGCAGTTTGAACAGGGCCGGACTATCCTCCTACGAGCAGTACTTC	CASSLNRAGLSSYEQYF
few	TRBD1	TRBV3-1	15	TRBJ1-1	TGTGCCAGCAGCCGGACAGGGGGTTTATGGACTGAAGCTTTCTTT	CASSRTGGLWTEAFF
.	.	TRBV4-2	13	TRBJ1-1	TGTGCCAGCCGGGGAGGGGTAGGGACTGAAGCTTTCTTT	CASRGGVGTEAFF
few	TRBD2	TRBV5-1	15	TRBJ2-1	TGCGCCAGCAGCTTTACTAGCGGGGGAGGCAATGAGCAGTTCTTC	CASSFTSGGGNEQFF
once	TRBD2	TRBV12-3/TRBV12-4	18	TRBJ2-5	TGTACCTTCAGTTTACTAGCGGGGGGTCTACGACTTAAAGAGACCCAGTACTTC	CTFSLLAGGLRLKETQYF
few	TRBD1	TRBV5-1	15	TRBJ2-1	TGCGCCAGCGCTCCCGGGGGACAGGGTAACAATGAGCAGTTCTTC	CASAPGGQGNNEQFF
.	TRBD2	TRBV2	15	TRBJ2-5	TGTGCCAACCCGCGAGCGGGGGGGCATAGAGAGACCCAGTACTTC	CANPRAGGHRETQYF
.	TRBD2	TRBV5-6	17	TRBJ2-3	TGTGCCAGCAGCTTTACATATAGCGGGAGAGTGGCAGATACGCAGTATTTT	CASSFTYSGRVADTQYF
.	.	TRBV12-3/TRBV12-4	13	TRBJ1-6	TGTGCCAGCAGTTTAAGGGAGAATTCACCCCTCCACTTT	CASSLRENSPLHF
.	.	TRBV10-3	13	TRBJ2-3	TGTGCCATCAGGATCCGCCAATCAGATACGCAGTATTTT	CAIRIRQSDTQYF
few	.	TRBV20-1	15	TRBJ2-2	TGCAGTCCCTTCCGTGCTAGCCGATACACCGGGGAGCTGTTTTTT	CSPFRASRYTGELFF
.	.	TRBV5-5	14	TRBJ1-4	TGTGCCAGCAGCTTGGGGCCCCGCTCTGAAAAACTGTTTTTT	CASSLGPRSEKLFF
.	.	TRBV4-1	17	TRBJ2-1	TGCGCCAGCAGCCAAGTCGCAGGGGGGGCGGTTTACAATGAGCAGTTCTTC	CASSQVAGGAVYNEQFF
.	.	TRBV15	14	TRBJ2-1	TGTGCCACCAGCAGAGGGTTAATGGGGAGTGAGCAGTTCTTC	CATSRGLMGSEQFF
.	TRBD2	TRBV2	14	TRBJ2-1	TGTGCCAGCGGTCGGGCTAGCGGTTACAATGAGCAGTTCTTC	CASGRASGYNEQFF
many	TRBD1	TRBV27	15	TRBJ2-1	TGTGCCAGCAAGGAAACCGGGACAGGGATTAATGAGCAGTTCTTC	CASKETGTGINEQFF
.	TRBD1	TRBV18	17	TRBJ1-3	TGTGCCAGCTCGCGACAGGGACCGCGCGTAGGAGGAAACACCATATATTTT	CASSRQGPRVGGNTIYF
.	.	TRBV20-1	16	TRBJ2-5	TGCAGTGCTAGAGTTACCTCCAGGGGAGTAGGAGAGACCCAGTACTTC	CSARVTSRGVGETQYF
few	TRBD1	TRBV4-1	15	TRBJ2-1	TGCGCCAGCAGCCAAGGCCAGGGGGTCGACAATGAGCAGTTCTTC	CASSQGQGVDNEQFF
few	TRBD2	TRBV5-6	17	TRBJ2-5	TGTGCCAGCAGCCCTTTGACTAGCGGGAGGTACCGAGAGACCCAGTACTTC	CASSPLTSGRYRETQYF
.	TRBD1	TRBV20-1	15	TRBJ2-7	TGCAGTGTTAGCCCCCGCGGGACAGGGTATTACGAGCAGTACTTC	CSVSPRGTGYYEQYF
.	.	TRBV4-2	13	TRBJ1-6	TGTGCCAGCAGCCAAGGCCGGGATTCACCCCTCCACTTT	CASSQGRDSPLHF
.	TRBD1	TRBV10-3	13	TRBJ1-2	TGTGCCATCAGTGGAAAGGGGGCTGATGGCTACACCTTC	CAISGKGADGYTF
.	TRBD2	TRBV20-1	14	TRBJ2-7	TGCAGTGCTGGGGGGGTAGCGGGAGATCGCGAGCAGTACTTC	CSAGGVAGDREQYF
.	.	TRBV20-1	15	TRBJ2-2	TGCAGTGCTAGAGGATGGGCAAAAGGTACCGGGGAGCTGTTTTTT	CSARGWAKGTGELFF
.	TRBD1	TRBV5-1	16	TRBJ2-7	TGCGCCAGCAGCTTGATTCAGGGACAGGGCCCCTACGAGCAGTACTTC	CASSLIQGQGPYEQYF
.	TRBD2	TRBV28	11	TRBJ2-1	TGTGCCAGCAGTGAACAGCGGGATCTGTTCTTC	CASSEQRDLFF
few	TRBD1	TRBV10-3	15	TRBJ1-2	TGTGCCATCAAATCCGGGACAGCCGCTAACTATGGCTACACCTTC	CAIKSGTAANYGYTF
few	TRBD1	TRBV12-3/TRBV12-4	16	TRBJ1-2	TGTGCCAGCAGTTTTTGGACAGGGGGTAAGGGCTATGGCTACACCTTC	CASSFWTGGKGYGYTF
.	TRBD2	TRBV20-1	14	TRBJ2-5	TGCAGTGCTAGAGCAGCGGGAGCCGGAGAGACCCAGTACTTC	CSARAAGAGETQYF
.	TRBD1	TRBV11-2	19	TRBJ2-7	TGTGCCAGCAGCGGCCGGACAGGGGGCGTCGCGTTTTCCTCCTACGAGCAGTACTTC	CASSGRTGGVAFSSYEQYF
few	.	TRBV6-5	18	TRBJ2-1	TGTGCCAGCAGTTACGGTCGGCCTGGGTTGAGCTCCTACAATGAGCAGTTCTTC	CASSYGRPGLSSYNEQFF
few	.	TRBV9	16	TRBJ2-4	TGTGCCAGCAGCTCCCCCGCCACGGGGGCCAAAAACATTCAGTACTTC	CASSSPATGAKNIQYF
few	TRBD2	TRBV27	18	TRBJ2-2	TGTGCCAGCAACCGGGGACTAGCGGGGGGGCATATGACCGGGGAGCTGTTTTTT	CASNRGLAGGHMTGELFF
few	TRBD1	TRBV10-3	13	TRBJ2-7	TGTGCCATCAATCGGGACAGGGGGCAGGAGCAGTACTTC	CAINRDRGQEQYF
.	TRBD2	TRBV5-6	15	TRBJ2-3	TGTGCCAGCAGACCGGGACTAGTCTCAGCAGATACGCAGTATTTT	CASRPGLVSADTQYF
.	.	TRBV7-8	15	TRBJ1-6	TGTGCCAGCAGCTTAGACTCGGGCAGGAATTCACCCCTCCACTTT	CASSLDSGRNSPLHF
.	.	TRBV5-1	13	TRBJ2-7	TGCGCCAGCAGCTCAGACCTACACTACGAGCAGTACTTC	CASSSDLHYEQYF